The rows below give T cell receptor beta chains drawn from one sample of a study of blood T cell repertoires in COVID-19. Method: immunoSEQ multiplex PCR; TCRdb's copy keeps in-frame clones and lacks some. The sample includes about 220,000 clones, less than 85% of them seen just once. Sequenced material: peripheral blood. Receptor source: a woman older than 75 with acute or convalescent COVID-19. Both conserved end residues are part of each CDR3. The order of the fields is J gene, CDR3 length, clone size, V gene, D gene, CDR3 protein, CDR3 DNA. D genes are given only for firm matches. Clone size is not always given. Where it is, it says once, few, many or a class for expanded clones.

>TRBJ1-6|18|NA|TRBV15|NA
CATSSPGVPIFDNSPLHF
TGTGCCACCAGCAGCCCCGGGGTCCCAATATTTGATAATTCACCCCTCCACTTT
>TRBJ1-4|13|NA|TRBV24-1|NA
CATSERSNEKLFF
TGTGCCACCAGTGAGAGATCTAATGAAAAACTGTTTTTT
>TRBJ1-1|13|NA|TRBV10-2|NA
CAINGGLNTEAFF
TGCGCCATCAACGGGGGTTTGAACACTGAAGCTTTCTTT
>TRBJ1-1|14|NA|TRBV29-1|TRBD1
CSGSQGARNTEAFF
TGCAGCGGGTCCCAGGGGGCGAGAAACACTGAAGCTTTCTTT
>TRBJ1-1|13|NA|TRBV12-3/TRBV12-4|TRBD1
CASTPTGDTEAFF
TGTGCCAGCACCCCGACAGGGGACACTGAAGCTTTCTTT
>TRBJ1-2|13|NA|TRBV4-2|NA
CASSQQGNYGYTF
TGTGCCAGCAGCCAACAGGGCAACTATGGCTACACCTTC
>TRBJ2-1|14|NA|TRBV30|TRBD2
CAWSPGTRNNEQFF
TGTGCCTGGAGCCCCGGGACTAGGAACAATGAGCAGTTCTTC
>TRBJ1-2|14|NA|TRBV18|NA
CASSPGHWFGGYTF
TGTGCCAGCTCACCTGGACACTGGTTCGGGGGCTACACCTTC
>TRBJ1-3|14|NA|TRBV11-3|NA
CASSTRDSVNTIYF
TGTGCCAGCAGCACCCGCGACTCAGTAAACACCATATATTTT
>TRBJ1-1|15|NA|TRBV5-4|NA
CASSPGTPRGTEAFF
TGTGCCAGCAGCCCCGGAACTCCAAGGGGCACTGAAGCTTTCTTT
>TRBJ2-2|15|few|TRBV19|NA
CASSINRLPTGELFF
TGTGCCAGTAGTATCAACAGGTTACCAACCGGGGAGCTGTTTTTT
>TRBJ1-4|16|NA|TRBV4-2|TRBD1
CASSQLPGQTNEKLFF
TGTGCCAGCAGCCAATTACCGGGACAGACTAATGAAAAACTGTTTTTT
>TRBJ1-1|12|medium-sized|TRBV5-6|NA
CASSLRGTEAFF
TGTGCCAGCAGCTTGCGGGGCACTGAAGCTTTCTTT
>TRBJ2-5|20|NA|TRBV4-2|TRBD2
CASSQDRRTSGGHLQETQYF
TGTGCCAGCAGCCAAGATCGCAGGACTAGCGGGGGTCACCTTCAAGAGACCCAGTACTTC
>TRBJ1-5|15|NA|TRBV5-6|NA
CASSLQGGSNQPQHF
TGTGCCAGCAGCCTCCAAGGCGGTAGCAATCAGCCCCAGCATTTT
>TRBJ1-4|14|NA|TRBV7-2|TRBD1
CASSSRQGREKLFF
TGTGCCAGCAGCTCAAGACAGGGACGGGAAAAACTGTTTTTT
>TRBJ1-1|15|NA|TRBV6-1|NA
CASSDLVRGHTEAFF
TGTGCCAGCAGTGATTTGGTCAGGGGTCACACTGAAGCTTTCTTT
>TRBJ2-7|15|NA|TRBV6-5|NA
CASNRGGTSRYEQYF
TGTGCCAGCAATCGAGGGGGTACTTCCCGCTACGAGCAGTACTTC
>TRBJ2-7|14|NA|TRBV6-5|TRBD1
CASSYSGGTDEQYF
TGTGCCAGCAGTTACTCAGGGGGCACAGACGAGCAGTACTTC
>TRBJ2-5|14|NA|TRBV5-1|TRBD2
CASSLGLAAETQYF
TGCGCCAGCAGCTTGGGACTAGCAGCAGAGACCCAGTACTTC
>TRBJ2-1|15|NA|TRBV7-2|TRBD2
CASSLLAGNYNEQFF
TGTGCCAGCAGCTTACTAGCGGGGAATTACAATGAGCAGTTCTTC
>TRBJ1-2|13|NA|TRBV6-5|NA
CASSLGAYYGYTF
TGTGCCAGCAGTCTAGGCGCTTACTATGGCTACACCTTC
>TRBJ1-2|15|NA|TRBV3-1/TRBV3-2|NA
CASSQASSAGGGYTF
TGTGCCAGCAGCCAAGCAAGTTCGGCCGGGGGTGGCTACACCTTC
>TRBJ1-2|13|NA|TRBV14|TRBD1
CASSRGTGYGYTF
TGTGCCAGCAGCCGAGGGACAGGGTATGGCTACACCTTC
>TRBJ1-4|16|NA|TRBV5-1|TRBD1
CARAKDRDSTNEKLFF
TGCGCCAGAGCGAAGGACAGGGATTCAACTAATGAAAAACTGTTTTTT
>TRBJ1-5|15|NA|TRBV2|NA
CASSTTDYSNQPQHF
TGTGCCAGCAGTACCACAGATTATAGCAATCAGCCCCAGCATTTT
>TRBJ2-1|15|NA|TRBV25-1|TRBD2
CASSAALAGNNEQFF
TGTGCCAGCAGTGCGGCGTTAGCGGGGAACAATGAGCAGTTCTTC
>TRBJ2-3|15|NA|TRBV7-2|TRBD2
CASSPGLAGADTQYF
TGTGCCAGCAGCCCAGGACTAGCGGGTGCCGATACGCAGTATTTT
>TRBJ2-2|14|NA|TRBV7-2|NA
CASSERSPTGELFF
TGTGCCAGCAGCGAGCGTTCCCCCACCGGGGAGCTGTTTTTT